A selection of T cell receptor beta chains follows, all from one sample in a study of blood T cell repertoires in COVID-19. Profiled with immunoSEQ multiplex PCR; TCRdb holds only in-frame clones, not every one. The sample shows about 290,000 clones, 85% of them seen only once. The sample comprised peripheral blood. These receptors came from a woman aged 45 to 65 with active or convalescent COVID-19. The CDR3 runs from the conserved cysteine through the conserved F or W. D genes are given only for firm matches. Size tells how often a clone was seen (once, few, many) or the class of an expanded clone, and some rows leave it out.

. . TRBJ1-5 TRBV18 CASSEQGGQPQHF TGTGCCAGCTCAGAACAGGGCGGTCAGCCCCAGCATTTT
TRBD2 once TRBJ2-7 TRBV4-1 CASSQGPSGRYEQYF TGCGCCAGCAGCCAAGGCCCTAGCGGGAGATACGAGCAGTACTTC
. . TRBJ1-6 TRBV2 CASSEGPPSGSSYNSPLHF TGTGCCAGCAGTGAAGGCCCTCCGTCTGGGAGCTCCTATAATTCACCCCTCCACTTT
. . TRBJ2-3 TRBV7-8 CASSATALGTDTQYF TGTGCCAGCAGCGCTACGGCCCTAGGCACAGATACGCAGTATTTT
. . TRBJ1-6 TRBV29-1 CAAQGYNSPLHF TGCGCGGCCCAGGGCTATAATTCACCCCTCCACTTT
TRBD1 once TRBJ2-1 TRBV29-1 CSVRDRGLFKQFF TGCAGCGTGAGGGACAGGGGGCTTTTTAAGCAGTTCTTC
. . TRBJ2-2 TRBV6-1 CASSDRVSGELFF TGTGCCAGCAGTGACCGAGTTTCCGGGGAGCTGTTTTTT
TRBD1 . TRBJ2-5 TRBV5-1 CASSIGDRGRQETQYF TGCGCCAGCAGCATTGGGGACAGGGGGCGCCAAGAGACCCAGTACTTC
. . TRBJ2-5 TRBV7-8 CASSLLTETQYF TGTGCCAGCAGCCTACTCACAGAGACCCAGTACTTC
. once TRBJ1-5 TRBV7-8 CASSLEDSIQPQHF TGTGCCAGCAGCTTAGAGGACAGTATCCAGCCCCAGCATTTT
. . TRBJ1-2 TRBV10-3 CAAIGPGREGYTF TGTGCCGCCATCGGGCCAGGCCGGGAGGGCTACACCTTC